This T cell receptor (beta chain) appears in the sequencing data of a study of blood T cell repertoires in COVID-19. Study background: COVID-19 samples, acute and convalescent, were from the United States, Italy and Spain. From T cells, B-cell-depleted T cells, or PBMCs came the material, which was cDNA or gDNA.

The CDR3 is made up of 14 amino acids. The germline V and J ends were trimmed by 6 bases and 4 bases, with 15 bases remaining between them. The V gene's germline CDR1 is SNHLY and CDR2 FYNNEI. Authors' processing steps: By means of reference gene primer amplification, nucleated cell counts were estimated. Assay used: immunoSEQ multiplex PCR; TCRdb lists only in-frame clones, some missing. V, J and clone size reflect that table, while D and trimming were determined from the DNA. The table shows about 75,000 clones, with about 87% occurring only once. The specimen was peripheral blood. The chain is built from TRBV2 and TRBJ1-2; no clear D. The receptor was derived from a woman aged 45-65 years with acute or convalescent COVID-19. The CDR3 protein is CASRVSRRGYGYTF. CDR3 coding DNA: TGTGCCAGCAGGGTCTCCCGGCGAGGCTATGGCTACACCTTC.